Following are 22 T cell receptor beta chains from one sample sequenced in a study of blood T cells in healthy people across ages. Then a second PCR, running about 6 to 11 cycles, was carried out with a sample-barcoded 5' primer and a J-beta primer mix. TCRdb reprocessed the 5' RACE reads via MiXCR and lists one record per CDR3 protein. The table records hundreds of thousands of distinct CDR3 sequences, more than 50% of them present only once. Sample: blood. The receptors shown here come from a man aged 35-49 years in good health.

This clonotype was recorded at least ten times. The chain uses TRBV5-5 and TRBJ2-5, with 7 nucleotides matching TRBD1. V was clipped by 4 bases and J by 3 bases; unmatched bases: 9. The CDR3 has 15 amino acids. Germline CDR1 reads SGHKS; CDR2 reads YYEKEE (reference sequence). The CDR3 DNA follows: TGTGCCAGCAGCACCCGGGGACAGCAAAAAGAGACCCAGTACTTC. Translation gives CASSTRGQQKETQYF.

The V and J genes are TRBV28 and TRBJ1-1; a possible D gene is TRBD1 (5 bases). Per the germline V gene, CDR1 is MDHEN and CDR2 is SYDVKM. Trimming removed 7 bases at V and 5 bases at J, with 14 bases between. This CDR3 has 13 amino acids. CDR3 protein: CASKRPGRTEAFF. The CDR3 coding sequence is TGTGCCAGCAAGCGGCCAGGGAGGACTGAAGCTTTCTTT.

The CDR3 DNA follows: TGCGCCAGCAGCTTAGACAGAAAATACGAGCAGTACTTC. It codes for CASSLDRKYEQYF. The rearrangement links TRBV5-1 to TRBJ2-7, with a possible D match to TRBD1 (5 bases). The V gene's germline CDR1 is SGHRS and CDR2 YFSETQ. The V end was cut by 2 bases, the J end by 4 bases, with 10 bases between. There are 13 residues in the CDR3.

The CDR3 sequence: CASGGSWGEQYF. The CDR3 DNA reads TGTGCCAGCGGTGGTTCCTGGGGCGAGCAGTACTTC. V usage is TRBV27 and J usage is TRBJ2-5; D is ambiguous. The tail of the sequence fits TRBJ2-7 better, so the J call may be wrong. CDR1 is MNHEY, CDR2 SMNVEV, per germline (reference sequence). The CDR3 length is 12 residues.

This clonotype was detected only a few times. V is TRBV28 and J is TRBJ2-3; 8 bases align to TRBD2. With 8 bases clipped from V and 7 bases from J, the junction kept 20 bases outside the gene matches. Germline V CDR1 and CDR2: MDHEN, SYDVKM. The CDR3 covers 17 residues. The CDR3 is CASRVPVPGLGSHTQYF. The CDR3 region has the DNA TGTGCCAGCCGGGTGCCCGTTCCGGGACTAGGCTCACATACGCAGTATTTT.

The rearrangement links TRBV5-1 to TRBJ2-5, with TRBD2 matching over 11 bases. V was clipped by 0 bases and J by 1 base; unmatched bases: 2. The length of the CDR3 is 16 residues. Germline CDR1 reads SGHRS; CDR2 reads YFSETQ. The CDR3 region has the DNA TGCGCCAGCAGCTTGGGACTAGCGGGAAGCCAAGAGACCCAGTACTTC. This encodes CASSLGLAGSQETQYF.

CDR3 coding DNA: TGCAGTGCTAGAGCCAGGGGAATCGGAGAGACCCAGTACTTC. Protein sequence: CSARARGIGETQYF. The V and J genes are TRBV20-1 and TRBJ2-5; tentative D call: TRBD1 (6 bases). CDR3 length: 14 amino acids. V was clipped by 1 base and J by 4 bases, with 13 bases between them. From germline, CDR1 is DFQATT and CDR2 SNEGSKA (reference sequence).

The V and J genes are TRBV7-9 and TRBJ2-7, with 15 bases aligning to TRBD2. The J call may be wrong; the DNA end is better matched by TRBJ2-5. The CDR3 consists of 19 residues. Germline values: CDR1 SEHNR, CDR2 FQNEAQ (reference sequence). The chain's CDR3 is CASSTRTSGRAEGWETQYF. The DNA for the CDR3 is TGTGCCAGCAGCACGCGGACTAGCGGGAGGGCCGAGGGTTGGGAGACCCAGTACTTC.

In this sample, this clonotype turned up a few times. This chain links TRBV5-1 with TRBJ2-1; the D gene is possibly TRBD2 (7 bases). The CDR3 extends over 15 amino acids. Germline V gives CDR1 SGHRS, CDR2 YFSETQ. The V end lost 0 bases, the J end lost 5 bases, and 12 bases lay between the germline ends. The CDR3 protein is CASSLEGGMDNEQFF. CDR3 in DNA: TGCGCCAGCAGCTTGGAGGGGGGGATGGACAATGAGCAGTTCTTC.

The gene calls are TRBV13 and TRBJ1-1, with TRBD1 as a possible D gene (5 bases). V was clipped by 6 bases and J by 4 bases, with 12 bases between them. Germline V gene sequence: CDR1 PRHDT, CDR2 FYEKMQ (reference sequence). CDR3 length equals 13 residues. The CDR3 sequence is CASSDSLRTEAFF. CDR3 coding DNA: TGTGCCAGCAGTGACAGCCTACGCACTGAAGCTTTCTTT.

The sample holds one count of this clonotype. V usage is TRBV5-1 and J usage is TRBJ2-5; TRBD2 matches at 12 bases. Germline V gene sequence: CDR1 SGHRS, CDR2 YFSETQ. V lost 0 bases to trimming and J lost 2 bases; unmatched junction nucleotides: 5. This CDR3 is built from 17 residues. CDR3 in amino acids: CASSLAVGLAGQETQYF. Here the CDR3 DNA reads TGCGCCAGCAGCTTGGCCGTAGGACTAGCGGGACAAGAGACCCAGTACTTC. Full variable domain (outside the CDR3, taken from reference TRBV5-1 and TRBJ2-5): KAGVTQTPRYLIKTRGQQVTLSCSPISGHRSVSWYQQTPGQGLQFLFEYFSETQRNKGNFPGRFSGRQFSNSRSEMNVSTLELGDSALYLCASSLAVGLAGQETQYFGPGTRLLVL.

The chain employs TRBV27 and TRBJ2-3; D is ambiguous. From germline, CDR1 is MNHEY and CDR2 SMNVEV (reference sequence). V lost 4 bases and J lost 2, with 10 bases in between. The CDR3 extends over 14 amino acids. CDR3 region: CASSSTKATDTQYF. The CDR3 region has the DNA TGTGCCAGCAGTTCGACGAAGGCCACAGATACGCAGTATTTT.

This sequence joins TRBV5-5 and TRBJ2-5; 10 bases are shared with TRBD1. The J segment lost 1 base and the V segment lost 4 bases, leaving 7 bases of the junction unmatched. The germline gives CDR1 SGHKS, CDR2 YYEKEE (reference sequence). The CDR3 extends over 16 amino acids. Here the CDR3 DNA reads TGTGCCAGCAGCCTTCAGGGGACAGGGGCCCAAGAGACCCAGTACTTC. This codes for CASSLQGTGAQETQYF.

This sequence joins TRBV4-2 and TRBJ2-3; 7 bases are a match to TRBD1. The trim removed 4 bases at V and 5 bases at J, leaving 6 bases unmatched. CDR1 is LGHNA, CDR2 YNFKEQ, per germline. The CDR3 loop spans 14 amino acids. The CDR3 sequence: CASSPQGDGDTQYF. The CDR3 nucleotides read TGTGCCAGCAGCCCCCAGGGGGATGGAGATACGCAGTATTTT.

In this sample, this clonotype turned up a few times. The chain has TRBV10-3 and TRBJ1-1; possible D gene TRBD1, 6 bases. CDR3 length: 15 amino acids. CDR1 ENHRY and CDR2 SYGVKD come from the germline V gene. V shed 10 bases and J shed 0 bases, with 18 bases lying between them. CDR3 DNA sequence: TGTGCCACGACAGAACAGGGATCTATGAACACTGAAGCTTTCTTT. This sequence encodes CATTEQGSMNTEAFF.

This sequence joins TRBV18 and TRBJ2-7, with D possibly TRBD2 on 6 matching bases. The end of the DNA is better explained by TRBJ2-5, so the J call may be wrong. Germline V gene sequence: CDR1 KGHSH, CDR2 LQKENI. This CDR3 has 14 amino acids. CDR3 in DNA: TGTGCCAGCTCACGAGGACTAAGACAAGAGACCCAGTACTTC. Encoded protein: CASSRGLRQETQYF.

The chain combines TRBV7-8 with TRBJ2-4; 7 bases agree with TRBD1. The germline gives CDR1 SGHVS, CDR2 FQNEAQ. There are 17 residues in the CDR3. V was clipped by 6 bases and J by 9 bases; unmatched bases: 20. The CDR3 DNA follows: TGTGCCAGCAGTCTCCCGGGACAGTCGACCTCGGATGGCATTCAGTACTTC. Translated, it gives CASSLPGQSTSDGIQYF.

This chain's CDR3 is CASSLRHFSESGANVLTF. DNA for the CDR3: TGTGCCAGCAGCTTAAGGCATTTTTCGGAATCCGGGGCCAACGTCCTGACTTTC. The genes are TRBV7-3 and TRBJ2-6, with D unresolved. CDR3 size: 18 residues. Germline V CDR1 and CDR2: SGHTA, FQGTGA. V shed 1 base and J shed 4 bases, with 17 bases lying between them.

The CDR3 DNA reads as TGTGCCAGCAGCTTACCCCGTTTAAGGGAAGAGACCCAGTACTTC. This encodes CASSLPRLREETQYF. V gene TRBV11-1 combines with J gene TRBJ2-5, with D uncertain. Germline V gene sequence: CDR1 SGHAT, CDR2 FQDESV (reference sequence). This CDR3 region has 15 residues. With 2 bases removed from V and 3 bases from J, the gap between germline ends came to 13 bases.

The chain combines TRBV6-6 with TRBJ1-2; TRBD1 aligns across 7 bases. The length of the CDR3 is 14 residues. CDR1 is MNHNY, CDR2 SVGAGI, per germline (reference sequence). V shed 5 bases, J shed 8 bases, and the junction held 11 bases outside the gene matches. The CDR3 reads CASSTAEGARGYTF. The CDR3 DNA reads TGTGCCAGCAGTACCGCTGAGGGGGCTCGAGGCTACACCTTC.

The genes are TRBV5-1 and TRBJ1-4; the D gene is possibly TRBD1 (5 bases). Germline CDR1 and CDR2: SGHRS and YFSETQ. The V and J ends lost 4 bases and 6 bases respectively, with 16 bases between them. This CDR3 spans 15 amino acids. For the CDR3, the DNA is TGCGCCAGCAGCGAATCAGGGTCCGCAGATGAAAAACTGTTTTTT. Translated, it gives CASSESGSADEKLFF.

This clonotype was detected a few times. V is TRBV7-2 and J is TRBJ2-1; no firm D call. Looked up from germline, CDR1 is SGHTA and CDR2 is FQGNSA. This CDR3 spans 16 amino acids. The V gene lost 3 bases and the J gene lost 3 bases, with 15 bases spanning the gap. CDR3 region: CASSFTVGQFYNEQFF. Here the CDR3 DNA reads TGTGCCAGCAGCTTCACCGTAGGCCAATTCTACAATGAGCAGTTCTTC.